This T cell receptor (beta chain) is from a study of siplizumab effects on memory and regulatory T cells. Whole-study results and caveats: The Treg-derived share of mappable alloreactive CD4+ clones averaged 68.8% with siplizumab and 26.9% in controls. Neither a naive nor a memory phenotype was assignable to roughly 75-97% of proliferating CD4+ or CD8+ clones.

Only in-frame clones appear in the TCRdb table, and some are missing; sequencing was by immunoSEQ multiplex PCR. The sample comprises about 55,000 clones, 95% to 97% of which are singletons, and approximately 0.59% rests with the top ten. Per germline, CDR1 MNHEY and CDR2 SVGAGI. The V segment lost 6 bases and the J segment 5 bases; nucleotides outside the gene matches: 12. The CDR3 is 15 residues long. In regard to this clone: Its antigen remains unknown.

The chain has TRBV6-5 and TRBJ1-2; 7 bases fit TRBD1. The receptor's source is a human donor in good health. Input material: naive CD4+ T cells sorted from blood. The CDR3 here is CASRRNPGTAYGYTF. The CDR3 DNA reads as TGTGCCAGCAGACGAAACCCCGGGACAGCTTATGGCTACACCTTC.